This T cell receptor beta chain is from a study of CD8 T cells in Susac syndrome. Per germline, CDR1 SNHLY and CDR2 FYNNEI. The V end lost 5 bases, the J end lost 2 bases, and 16 bases lay between the germline ends. The CDR3 loop spans 15 amino acids. An input of roughly 0.5 to 1 ug of RNA was subjected to reverse transcription using random hexamers. TCRdb re-derived calls from the immunoSEQ multiplex PCR reads in MiXCR, one entry per CDR3 protein. The table shows fewer than 150,000 distinct CDR3 sequences, with around nine tenths occurring only once. Multiple sclerosis controls were treatment-naive patients with stable or active relapsing-remitting disease. Negative isolation was used for CD8+ and CD4+ T cells and FACS enrichment for TEMRA cells. The study's findings and limits: The relatively small number of individuals in the TCR sequencing and HLA analysis was acknowledged by the study.

To note about this clonotype: The antigen is undetermined.

Sequencing used CD8+ T cells from PBMCs. This sequence joins TRBV2 and TRBJ2-7; D remains ambiguous. This sequence originates from a human donor with multiple sclerosis. CDR3 region: CASSWQPGDPYEQYF. The CDR3 region has the DNA TGTGCCAGCAGTTGGCAGCCGGGCGACCCCTACGAGCAGTACTTC.